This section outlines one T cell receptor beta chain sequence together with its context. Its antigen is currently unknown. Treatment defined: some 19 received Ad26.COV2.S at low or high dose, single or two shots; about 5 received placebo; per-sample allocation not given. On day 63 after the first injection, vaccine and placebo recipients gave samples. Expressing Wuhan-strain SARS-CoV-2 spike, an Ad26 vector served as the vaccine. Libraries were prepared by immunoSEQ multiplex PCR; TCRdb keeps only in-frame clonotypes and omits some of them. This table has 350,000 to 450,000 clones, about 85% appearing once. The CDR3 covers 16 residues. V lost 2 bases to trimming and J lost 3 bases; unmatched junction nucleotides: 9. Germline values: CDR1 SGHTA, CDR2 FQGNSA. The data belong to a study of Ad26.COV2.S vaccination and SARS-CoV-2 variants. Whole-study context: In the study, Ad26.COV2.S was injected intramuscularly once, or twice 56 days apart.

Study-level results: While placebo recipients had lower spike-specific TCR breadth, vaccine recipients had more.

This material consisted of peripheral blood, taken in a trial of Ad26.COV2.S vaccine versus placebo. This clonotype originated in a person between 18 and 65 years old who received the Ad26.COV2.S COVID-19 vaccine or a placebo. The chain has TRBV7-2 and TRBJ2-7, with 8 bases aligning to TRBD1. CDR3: CASSLNPGQVHYEQYF. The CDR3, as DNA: TGTGCCAGCAGCTTAAATCCGGGACAGGTCCACTACGAGCAGTACTTC.